This T cell receptor (beta chain) was profiled in a study of regulatory T cells in long-lasting Graves disease. This clonotype occurred a few times. Libraries of TCR beta came from iRepertoire HTBI primers plus Arm-PCR of CDR3 regions. TCRdb ran MiXCR on the multiplex PCR reads and lists one entry per CDR3 protein. The data hold 400,000 to 600,000 distinct CDR3 sequences, with 20% to 25% observed a single time. Time point given: persistent/refractory GD, antithyroid drugs over 5 years with positive TRAb. With RNA extracted from PBMCs as input, the TCR library was made. The germline V gene has CDR1 SGHNT and CDR2 YENEEA. Trimming took 5 bases from V and 10 from J; bases not matched to a gene: 8. This CDR3 is built from 15 residues.

Sample: peripheral blood mononuclear cells (PBMCs), taken when the disease was refractory, from a patient treated with antithyroid drugs. This clonotype was sampled from a female donor with Graves disease. The chain employs TRBV11-3 and TRBJ1-6, with 10 bases aligning to TRBD1. The CDR3: CASSPGTGDDSPLHF. CDR3 DNA: TGTGCCAGCAGCCCGGGGACAGGGGACGACTCACCCCTCCACTTT.